These T cell receptor beta chains were read from a single sample in a study of shared clonotypes between healthy human individuals. Produced via immunoSEQ multiplex PCR; TCRdb's table is partial and in-frame only. The repertoire holds some 680,000 clones, 60% to 75% seen once, with 1.5% to 2% in the top ten. Sequenced material: memory CD4+ T cells sorted from blood. The source is a woman in her 30s in good health. The CDR3 runs from the conserved cysteine through the conserved F or W. The D gene is left open where the match is weak. Part of the rows lack a size; the others show once, few, many or a class for expanded clones.

>TRBJ2-1|TRBV15|.|.
TGTGCCACCAGCACTCGTAGGTCATCGAATGAGCAGTTCTTC
CATSTRRSSNEQFF
>TRBJ2-3|TRBV5-4|TRBD1|.
TGTGCCAGCAGCTTACAGGGGGTCTCCACAGATACGCAGTATTTT
CASSLQGVSTDTQYF
>TRBJ2-1|TRBV19|.|.
TGTGCCAGTACCACACTCGGGGCGAACCTTTGGAATGAGCAGTTCTTC
CASTTLGANLWNEQFF
>TRBJ1-1|TRBV2|TRBD1|.
TGTGCCAGCAGTGAAGAGCAGCTTTGGACAGGGGATTCTGAAGCTTTCTTT
CASSEEQLWTGDSEAFF
>TRBJ2-6|TRBV10-2|.|.
TGCGCCAGCAGTGATCCTGGGTCTGGGGCCAACGTCCTGACTTTC
CASSDPGSGANVLTF
>TRBJ1-5|TRBV7-6|.|.
TGTGCCAGCAGCTTAGTACAGGGTGACCAGCCCCAGCATTTT
CASSLVQGDQPQHF
>TRBJ1-3|TRBV11-2|.|few
TGTGCCAGCAGCCCGACTGGGCCTGGAAACACCATATATTTT
CASSPTGPGNTIYF
>TRBJ1-5|TRBV28|TRBD1|.
TGTGCCAGCAGACCCTGGACAGGGGTCAATCAGCCCCAGCATTTT
CASRPWTGVNQPQHF
>TRBJ2-3|TRBV27|.|.
TGTGCCAGCAGTTTAACCCCTTCCCACGGATTGCGGACAGATACGCAGTATTTT
CASSLTPSHGLRTDTQYF
>TRBJ2-3|TRBV5-6|.|.
TGTGCCAGCAGCTGGCAGGCCAGAGGATACACAGATACGCAGTATTTT
CASSWQARGYTDTQYF
>TRBJ2-4|TRBV11-3|.|few
TGTGCCAGCAGCCCTCGGAGGACTCTAGCCAAAAACATTCAGTACTTC
CASSPRRTLAKNIQYF
>TRBJ2-7|TRBV6-5|.|.
TGTGCCAGCAGTGTACAGAGTCAGAACTACGAGCAGTACTTC
CASSVQSQNYEQYF
>TRBJ2-2|TRBV4-2|TRBD2|.
TGTGCCAGCAGCCGCCTAGCGGGAGTGAGGGATACCGGGGAGCTGTTTTTT
CASSRLAGVRDTGELFF
>TRBJ1-3|TRBV5-6|.|few
TGTGCCAGCAGCTTGGCGGGTCCTTCCTCTGGAAACACCATATATTTT
CASSLAGPSSGNTIYF
>TRBJ2-1|TRBV29-1|TRBD1|.
TGCAGCGTTGCGGGACAGATCAATGAGCAGTTCTTC
CSVAGQINEQFF
>TRBJ2-2|TRBV7-9|.|.
TGTGCCAGCAGCTTATTGGCGGGGCAGGTCGGGGAGCTGTTTTTT
CASSLLAGQVGELFF
>TRBJ2-6|TRBV27|.|.
TGTGCCAGCAGTCCGCTTAACTCTGGGGCCAACGTCCTGACTTTC
CASSPLNSGANVLTF
>TRBJ1-4|TRBV28|.|.
TGTGCCAGCAGTTTCGGCCCCAGAAAGAATGAAAAACTGTTTTTT
CASSFGPRKNEKLFF
>TRBJ2-1|TRBV19|TRBD1|few
TGTGCCAGTAACTCGCCCCGCGACAGGGGGCGTGGTGGTGAGCAGTTCTTC
CASNSPRDRGRGGEQFF
>TRBJ1-5|TRBV7-9|TRBD1|once
TGTGCCAGCAGCCCGACAGGGGGCGGCAATCAGCCCCAGCATTTT
CASSPTGGGNQPQHF
>TRBJ2-4|TRBV4-1|TRBD2|.
TGCGCCAGCAGCCCGGGACTAGCGGGCGGTCTAGCCAAAAACATTCAGTACTTC
CASSPGLAGGLAKNIQYF
>TRBJ1-5|TRBV30|.|.
TGTGCCTGGAGTGTACCGGCCCCCCCAGATCAGCCCCAGCATTTT
CAWSVPAPPDQPQHF
>TRBJ1-5|TRBV5-8|.|.
TGTGCCAGCAGCTTGGGGGTATCGCGCAATCAGCCCCAGCATTTT
CASSLGVSRNQPQHF
>TRBJ2-7|TRBV27|TRBD2|.
TGTGCCAGCAGTCCGCTAGCGGGATCTGACGAGCAGTACTTC
CASSPLAGSDEQYF
>TRBJ2-5|TRBV19|.|.
TGTGCCAGTAGTGTAACAGGGACCCAAGAGACCCAGTACTTC
CASSVTGTQETQYF
>TRBJ2-3|TRBV13|.|.
TGTGCCAGCAGCTTACAGGGGTCAGATACGCAGTATTTT
CASSLQGSDTQYF
>TRBJ2-5|TRBV5-6|TRBD1|.
TGTGCCAGCAGCTTGTCCCAGGGGGCGCGGGAGACCCAGTACTTC
CASSLSQGARETQYF
>TRBJ2-2|TRBV28|.|.
TGTGCCAGCAGTTGGGGACAAGACACCGGGGAGCTGTTTTTT
CASSWGQDTGELFF
>TRBJ1-1|TRBV6-5|TRBD1|.
TGTGCCAGCAGTCTCCGACAGGGGAGTACTGAAGCTTTCTTT
CASSLRQGSTEAFF
>TRBJ1-1|TRBV28|.|once
TGTGCCAGCAGTCGGCAGGGGAGATTAGGGAACACTGAAGCTTTCTTT
CASSRQGRLGNTEAFF
>TRBJ2-7|TRBV12-5|.|once
TGTGCTATCCCGATCGGGAGCTCCTACGAGCAGTACTTC
CAIPIGSSYEQYF
>TRBJ2-1|TRBV25-1|.|.
TGTGCCAGCAGTGACTCCCAGTCCTACAATGAGCAGTTCTTC
CASSDSQSYNEQFF
>TRBJ1-4|TRBV11-1|.|once
TGTGCCAGCAGCTTATCCGCAACTAATGAAAAACTGTTTTTT
CASSLSATNEKLFF
>TRBJ2-1|TRBV20-1|.|once
TGCAGTGCTAGTAGAGACAATGAGCAGTTCTTC
CSASRDNEQFF
>TRBJ2-1|TRBV28|TRBD1|once
TGTGCCAGCAGTCTCTTTGGACAGGGTAGGTTCTCGTATGAGCAGTTCTTC
CASSLFGQGRFSYEQFF
>TRBJ2-4|TRBV9|.|few
TGTGCCAGCAGCGTAGAGGAGACAAACATTCAGTACTTC
CASSVEETNIQYF
>TRBJ2-2|TRBV11-2|TRBD2|.
TGTGCCAGCAGCTTTCAACTAGCGGGAGGGAACACCGGGGAGCTGTTTTTT
CASSFQLAGGNTGELFF
>TRBJ2-1|TRBV19|.|.
TGTGCCACTGGGACCGCGGGCAATGAGCAGTTCTTC
CATGTAGNEQFF
>TRBJ2-1|TRBV7-3|.|.
TGTGCCAGCAGCTTAGGGGGCGGAGACGGGAATGAGCAGTTCTTC
CASSLGGGDGNEQFF
>TRBJ1-2|TRBV7-9|.|few
TGTGCCAGCGACAGCCGGGGGACTGATGGCTACACCTTC
CASDSRGTDGYTF
>TRBJ2-1|TRBV5-4|TRBD2|.
TGTGCCAGCAGCTCGGGGGGCGGGAGGGCCGGTAGTGAGCAGTTCTTC
CASSSGGGRAGSEQFF
>TRBJ2-1|TRBV15|TRBD2|.
TGTGCCACCAGCGGAGGATACATTGGGGTTGGAGCGGGAGTAAATGAGCAGTTCTTC
CATSGGYIGVGAGVNEQFF
>TRBJ2-7|TRBV6-1|TRBD1|.
TGTGCCAGCAGTGAATATCCGCCGGGACAGGCATCCTACGAGCAGTACTTC
CASSEYPPGQASYEQYF
>TRBJ2-5|TRBV5-1|TRBD2|.
TGCGCCAGCAACGCGGGAGGGCCAATGGGGGAGACCCAGTACTTC
CASNAGGPMGETQYF
>TRBJ2-2|TRBV2|.|many
TGTGCCAGCAATAGTTTCAGGGGTACGAACACCGGGGAGCTGTTTTTT
CASNSFRGTNTGELFF
>TRBJ2-2|TRBV7-9|TRBD1|.
TGTGCCAGCAGCTTCCGGACAGGCACCGGGGAGCTGTTTTTT
CASSFRTGTGELFF